This TCR beta chain was documented in a study of cytomegalovirus exposure and HLA in healthy donors. With 0 bases removed from V and 2 bases from J, the gap between germline ends came to 7 bases. The CDR3 loop spans 14 amino acids. Germline lookup yields CDR1 SGHTA and CDR2 FQGNSA. Vbeta (60) and Jbeta (13) primers were used in the PCR. The repertoire was sequenced with immunoSEQ multiplex PCR; TCRdb's copy has only in-frame clones and lacks some. Among 170,000 or so clones, roughly 85% were seen once, and the ten largest hold roughly 0.76%. This receptor was obtained from a woman aged 35 to 49 in good health and CMV-seronegative. What was sequenced was PBMCs. The chain uses TRBV7-2 and TRBJ2-5; D not certain. CDR3: CASSLAAAQETQYF. The CDR3 DNA is TGTGCCAGCAGCTTAGCCGCGGCACAAGAGACCCAGTACTTC.